Listed below are T cell receptor beta chains from one sample, sequenced in a study of response to subunit inactivated influenza vaccine. TCRdb ran MiXCR on the RT-PCR reads and lists one entry per CDR3 protein. This sample yields a few hundred thousand distinct CDR3 sequences, of which 20% to 25% are seen a single time; 10% belongs to the top ten. Sample: PBMCs from blood, taken around 22 months after vaccination. The receptors derive from a man between 50 and 69 years old who received an inactivated influenza vaccine. Each CDR3 is given with its conserved first and last residue. D genes are given only for firm matches. Clone size is not always given. Where it is, it says once, few, many or a class for expanded clones.

>TRBJ2-2|-|TRBV5-5|TRBD1
TGTGCCAGCAGCAGGGACAGTGCGAACACCGGGGAGCTGTTTTTT
CASSRDSANTGELFF
>TRBJ1-2|once|TRBV10-3|-
TGTGCCATCAGTGAGGCGGGGGTGAGGGAAGGCTACACCTTC
CAISEAGVREGYTF
>TRBJ2-7|few|TRBV28|TRBD1
TGTGCCAGCAGTTCTGGACAGGGTCTCTACGAGCAGTACTTC
CASSSGQGLYEQYF
>TRBJ2-3|-|TRBV4-3|-
TGCGCCAGCAGCCAAGATCCAGCGGGCCTGAGCACAGATACGCAGTATTTT
CASSQDPAGLSTDTQYF
>TRBJ2-3|-|TRBV12-3/TRBV12-4|-
TGTGCCAGCAGTTCCGCGTACACAGATACGCAGTATTTT
CASSSAYTDTQYF
>TRBJ2-3|-|TRBV10-3|-
TGTGCCCTCGGGGTGGTCGGCACAGATACGCAGTATTTT
CALGVVGTDTQYF
>TRBJ1-5|few|TRBV7-2|-
TGTGCCAGCAGCCTAAAGGGGGGTAGGCAGCCCCAGCATTTT
CASSLKGGRQPQHF
>TRBJ1-6|many|TRBV20-1|TRBD1
TGCAGTGCTAGAGTTAGGGACAGGGTGGACAATTCACCCCTCCACTTT
CSARVRDRVDNSPLHF
>TRBJ2-2|few|TRBV6-5|-
TGTGCCAGCAGTTACCCTCGACTTGGGGGAACCGGGGAGCTGTTTTTT
CASSYPRLGGTGELFF
>TRBJ1-6|-|TRBV7-2|-
TGTGCCAGCAGCTTAGGGCAGAGAGTTAATTCACCCCTCCACTTT
CASSLGQRVNSPLHF
>TRBJ2-7|few|TRBV9|TRBD1
TGTGCCAGCAGCCCCCGACAGGGTACCTCCTACGAGCAGTACTTC
CASSPRQGTSYEQYF
>TRBJ2-5|few|TRBV11-2|TRBD2
TGTGCCACCAACACGAGGGGACTAGATGCGGAGACCCAGTACTTC
CATNTRGLDAETQYF
>TRBJ2-1|-|TRBV20-1|TRBD2
TGCAGTGCTAGACCCATAGCGGGAAGTTACTACAATGAGCAGTTCTTC
CSARPIAGSYYNEQFF
>TRBJ2-3|-|TRBV7-9|-
TGTGCCAGCAGCTTACCGACGAGGGGCAGGACAGATACGCAGTATTTT
CASSLPTRGRTDTQYF
>TRBJ1-1|few|TRBV4-1|TRBD1
TGCGCCAGCAGGGAACCCGGGACAGGTGCCCTGGGCACTGAAGCTTTCTTT
CASREPGTGALGTEAFF
>TRBJ2-5|-|TRBV5-4|-
TGTGCCAGCAGCTTGAACAGTATGAGGGGCGAGACCCAGTACTTC
CASSLNSMRGETQYF
>TRBJ1-2|-|TRBV10-3|-
TGTGCCATCAGTGAGTCACAGGGCATTCGGCACTATGGCTACACCTTC
CAISESQGIRHYGYTF
>TRBJ2-1|-|TRBV20-1|-
TGCAGTGTTGGTCCGGGGGACCTTTACAATGAGCAGTTCTTC
CSVGPGDLYNEQFF
>TRBJ1-1|-|TRBV6-5|TRBD1
TGTGCCAGCAGTTACTCGGCCAGGGGGCTCAAGGCGAACACTGAAGCTTTCTTT
CASSYSARGLKANTEAFF
>TRBJ1-1|few|TRBV4-3|TRBD1
TGCGCCAGCAGCCCCGGGACAGGGTACACTGAAGCTTTCTTT
CASSPGTGYTEAFF
>TRBJ1-3|many|TRBV6-2/TRBV6-3|-
TGTGCCAGCAGTTACCCTTCGAGCCCGGACGTTAGCTCTGGAAACACCATATATTTT
CASSYPSSPDVSSGNTIYF
>TRBJ1-2|-|TRBV4-3|-
TGCGCCAGCAGCCAAGATTCCCCAGGGGATGGCTATGGCTACACCTTC
CASSQDSPGDGYGYTF
>TRBJ2-1|-|TRBV5-1|TRBD1
TGCGCCAGCAGCCAAAGGGACAGGGGCTACAATGAGCAGTTCTTC
CASSQRDRGYNEQFF
>TRBJ1-1|-|TRBV5-6|-
TGTGCCAGCAGCTTGGGGACGCTCTACACTGAAGCTTTCTTT
CASSLGTLYTEAFF
>TRBJ1-2|few|TRBV6-2/TRBV6-3|-
TGTGCCAGCAGTTACTCGAAATCTACGACTAACTATGGCTACACCTTC
CASSYSKSTTNYGYTF
>TRBJ1-1|-|TRBV7-9|-
TGTGCCAGCAGCTCTATCGGCAGGGTGAACACTGAAGCTTTCTTT
CASSSIGRVNTEAFF
>TRBJ2-3|-|TRBV20-1|TRBD2
TGCAGTGCTGCCCGTAGCGGGAGGGCCACAGATACGCAGTATTTT
CSAARSGRATDTQYF
>TRBJ2-3|-|TRBV5-4|-
TGTGCCAGCACCTACGGAACCGACGGACTTGCAGATACGCAGTATTTT
CASTYGTDGLADTQYF
>TRBJ1-1|-|TRBV20-1|TRBD1
TGCAGTGCTAGAGTCAGTTGGACAGGGAGAAGGTTGAACACTGAAGCTTTCTTT
CSARVSWTGRRLNTEAFF
>TRBJ2-5|few|TRBV12-3/TRBV12-4|TRBD2
TGTGCCAGCAGTCGAACTAGCGGGAGAGAAGAGACCCAGTACTTC
CASSRTSGREETQYF
>TRBJ2-1|-|TRBV5-6|-
TGTGCCAGCAGCCCCCGATCGAACAATGAGCAGTTCTTC
CASSPRSNNEQFF
>TRBJ1-2|many|TRBV7-8|-
TGTGCCAGCAGCTTAAACGAAGGGCATGGCTACACCTTC
CASSLNEGHGYTF
>TRBJ2-1|-|TRBV6-1|-
TGTGCCAGCAGTGAAGGACAGACGAGCTCCTACAATGAGCAGTTCTTC
CASSEGQTSSYNEQFF
>TRBJ2-4|few|TRBV5-1|-
TGCGCCAGCAGCTGGGGGAACGTGGACAGAAACATTCAGTACTTC
CASSWGNVDRNIQYF
>TRBJ1-3|few|TRBV6-1|-
TGTGCCAGCTGCCCCACGGACAGTAAACACACCATATATTTT
CASCPTDSKHTIYF
>TRBJ1-2|many|TRBV7-9|-
TGTGCCAGCAGCTTAGTGGCCTATGGCTACACCTTC
CASSLVAYGYTF
>TRBJ1-2|many|TRBV7-9|-
TGTGCCAGCAGCCCTGGACAGACCTATGGCTACACCTTC
CASSPGQTYGYTF
>TRBJ2-2|-|TRBV7-2|-
TGTGCCAGCAGCCTGTCGATTGGGACCGGGGAGCTGTTTTTT
CASSLSIGTGELFF
>TRBJ2-5|few|TRBV10-3|-
TGTGCCATCAGTGAAGCAGGGCCAAGCCAAGAGACCCAGTACTTC
CAISEAGPSQETQYF
>TRBJ2-2|few|TRBV29-1|-
TGCAGCGTTGTGCCGAGGAGCCTCACCGGGGAGCTGTTTTTT
CSVVPRSLTGELFF
>TRBJ1-6|many|TRBV2|-
TGTGCCAGCAGTGAAGTGGGCAGGGGCTCTTCACCCCTCCACTTT
CASSEVGRGSSPLHF
>TRBJ2-5|-|TRBV14|TRBD1
TGTGCCAGCAGCCATACAAGAAGGACAGGGAGGGAGACCCAGTACTTC
CASSHTRRTGRETQYF
>TRBJ1-2|-|TRBV12-3/TRBV12-4|TRBD1
TGTGCCAGCAGTATAGGACAGGGAGGATATGGCTACACCTTC
CASSIGQGGYGYTF
>TRBJ2-3|-|TRBV18|-
TGTGCCAGCTCACCACAGGGTTGGCTACTTGTCACAGATACGCAGTATTTT
CASSPQGWLLVTDTQYF
>TRBJ2-3|-|TRBV27|TRBD1
TGTGCCAGCAGTTATCGGACAGGCTATACAGATACGCAGTATTTT
CASSYRTGYTDTQYF
>TRBJ2-7|-|TRBV6-1|TRBD2
TGTGCCAGCAGCCGACCCGGCGGGGGCGAGCAGTACTTC
CASSRPGGGEQYF
>TRBJ1-1|few|TRBV2|-
TGTGCCAGCACCGTCCACCCGAACACTGAAGCTTTCTTT
CASTVHPNTEAFF
>TRBJ2-3|-|TRBV7-9|-
TGTGCCAGCAGCTTTCCCACCACAGATACGCAGTATTTT
CASSFPTTDTQYF
>TRBJ1-5|few|TRBV28|TRBD1
TGTGCCAGCAGTCTTGGGACAGTAATTAATCAGCCCCAGCATTTT
CASSLGTVINQPQHF